This T cell receptor (beta chain) came from a study of spatial heterogeneity in lung cancer. Turning to the study itself: PBMC collected at follow-up were sequenced when available, a median of roughly 24 months after resection.

Specified time point: blood at routine non-recurrence follow-up after resection. The input material, whole RNA from tumor, nontumor lung or frozen PBMC, was sequenced unsorted. In the library, each TCR cDNA molecule bore its own unique molecular identifier. TCRdb re-called the 5' RACE reads with MiXCR, one entry per CDR3 protein. Altogether approximately 100,000 distinct CDR3 sequences are present, roughly 19% being singletons, with the ten largest covering just over 20%. This sequence was found in a male donor with early-stage non-small cell lung cancer. Specimen: PBMCs, collected at follow-up.

CDR3 region: CASSYRPSREQYF. The CDR3 DNA reads TGTGCCAGCAGCTACAGGCCGTCTCGCGAGCAGTACTTC. The chain employs TRBV7-2 and TRBJ2-7; D may be TRBD1 (5 bases). V was cut by 4 bases and J by 6 bases, with 13 bases left in between. There are 13 residues in the CDR3. Germline CDR1 SGHTA, CDR2 FQGNSA.